The 18 T cell receptor beta chains reported below all come from one sample, sequenced in a study of T cells in Graves' hyperthyroidism and ophthalmopathy. Amplification of TCR beta CDR3 regions used RNA as the template. An initial round of RT-PCR targeting the TCR CDR3 relied on the HTBI primer set. A single record per CDR3 protein comes from TCRdb applying MiXCR to the multiplex PCR reads. The sample lists around 350,000 distinct CDR3 sequences; more than 20% were seen once. The material sequenced was blood. Receptor source: a man aged 50-60 years with Graves' hyperthyroidism.

The chain has TRBV7-6 and TRBJ2-5; 11 positions match TRBD2. The V and J ends lost 5 bases and 2 bases, in that order; junction bases with no gene match: 7. Germline V gives CDR1 SGHVS, CDR2 FNYEAQ. This CDR3 region has 16 residues. The CDR3 DNA reads as TGTGCCAGCAGCCCCCAGAGACTAGCGGGACAAGAGACCCAGTACTTC. Protein: CASSPQRLAGQETQYF.

This clonotype occurred a few times. The chain uses TRBV6-1 and TRBJ1-2; D is undetermined. The CDR3 sequence is 11 residues long. Germline V gives CDR1 MNHNS, CDR2 SASEGT. V dropped 1 base and J dropped 5 bases, with 2 bases sitting between them. This CDR3 reads CASSEEYGYTF. CDR3 coding DNA: TGTGCCAGCAGTGAAGAATATGGCTACACCTTC.

The V and J genes are TRBV7-8 and TRBJ1-5; D may be TRBD1 (6 bases). The CDR3 extends over 17 amino acids. The germline gives CDR1 SGHVS, CDR2 FQNEAQ. V lost 3 bases, J lost 0 bases, and 15 bases lay in between. Here the CDR3 DNA reads TGTGCCAGCAGCTTGAAACCGGGACATAATAGCAATCAGCCCCAGCATTTT. Translated: CASSLKPGHNSNQPQHF.

This sequence joins TRBV11-2 and TRBJ2-1; D may be TRBD2 (6 bases). Germline CDR1 is SGHAT and CDR2 is FQNNGV. The CDR3 spans 15 residues. V lost 1 base, J lost 4 bases, and 11 bases lay in between. The CDR3 loop reads CASSLAGVEYNEQFF. CDR3 nucleotides: TGTGCCAGCAGCTTAGCGGGGGTCGAATACAATGAGCAGTTCTTC.

V and J are TRBV5-1 and TRBJ2-1; 7 bases are shared with TRBD1. CDR1 and CDR2 from the germline V gene are SGHRS and YFSETQ. This CDR3 is 15 amino acids long. V dropped 0 bases and J dropped 3; count of bases not matched to a gene: 3. The DNA of the CDR3 is TGCGCCAGCAGCTTGGGGGACAGCTTCTACAATGAGCAGTTCTTC. Amino acids: CASSLGDSFYNEQFF.

This sequence joins TRBV12-3 or TRBV12-4 and TRBJ2-3; 8 positions agree with TRBD2. The ends lost 4 bases at V and 6 bases at J; junction bases unmatched: 6. This CDR3 has 14 residues. CDR3 DNA sequence: TGTGCCAGCAGTTCACCCAGCGGGAGCGATACGCAGTATTTT. Protein: CASSSPSGSDTQYF.

The V and J genes are TRBV28 and TRBJ2-3; the match to TRBD2 covers 10 bases. With V trimmed by 5 bases and J by 2 bases, 7 bases remained unmatched. In germline, CDR1 is MDHEN, CDR2 SYDVKM. The CDR3 loop spans 16 amino acids. CDR3 DNA sequence: TGTGCCAGCAGTACAGGACTAGCGGAAACCACAGATACGCAGTATTTT. Its protein is CASSTGLAETTDTQYF.

This clonotype showed up many times. The chain combines TRBV6-1 with TRBJ2-7; D uncertain. V was cut by 6 bases and J by 3 bases, with 9 bases left in between. From germline, CDR1 is MNHNS and CDR2 SASEGT. CDR3 length equals 12 residues. DNA for the CDR3: TGTGCCAGCAGGGCTAGGTTCTACGAGCAGTACTTC. Encoded protein: CASRARFYEQYF.

Note on this clonotype: Lacking the conserved final phenylalanine or tryptophan, this CDR3 likely reflects a read error. The chain employs TRBV24-1 and TRBJ2-5, with 8 bases fitting TRBD1. The germline V gene encodes CDR1 KGHDR and CDR2 SFDVKD. The CDR3 is 17 amino acids. The V segment lost 4 bases and the J segment 5 bases; nucleotides outside the gene matches: 14. CDR3 in amino acids: CATSEARGTGGGETQYL. The CDR3 coding sequence is TGTGCCACCAGTGAGGCGAGGGGGACAGGCGGAGGGGAGACCCAGTACCTC.

The rearrangement uses TRBV5-5 and TRBJ1-1; weak D call: TRBD1 (6 bases). CDR3 size: 13 residues. Germline assignment: CDR1 SGHKS and CDR2 YYEKEE (reference sequence). Trimming stripped 0 bases from V and 7 bases from J, with 10 bases between. CDR3 in DNA: TGTGCCAGCAGCTTGGACAGGGAAGGTGAAGCTTTCTTT. The encoded protein is CASSLDREGEAFF. The variable domain in full, with the rest retrieved from reference TRBV5-5 and TRBJ1-1, is DAGVTQSPTHLIKTRGQQVTLRCSPISGHKSVSWYQQVLGQGPQFIFQYYEKEERGRGNFPDRFSARQFPNYSSELNVNALLLGDSALYLCASSLDREGEAFFGQGTRLTVV.

V and J are TRBV7-3 and TRBJ2-5; maybe TRBD1 (5 bases). V was trimmed by 5 bases and J by 4 bases, leaving 11 bases between them. CDR1 and CDR2 (germline): SGHTA, FQGTGA. The CDR3 loop spans 13 amino acids. The CDR3 sequence: CASSQTVTETQYF. CDR3 in DNA: TGTGCCAGCAGCCAGACAGTGACAGAGACCCAGTACTTC.

This clonotype was counted only a few times. This chain links TRBV20-1 with TRBJ2-5; 12 nucleotides align to TRBD2. The CDR3 is 15 residues long. Germline trimming cut 0 bases from V and 5 bases from J; bases unmatched to any gene: 4. The germline V gene has CDR1 DFQATT and CDR2 SNEGSKA (reference sequence). Written as DNA, the CDR3 is TGCAGTGCTAGAGAGACTAGCGGGAGTTTGGAGACCCAGTACTTC. This codes for CSARETSGSLETQYF.

A few counts support this clonotype. The chain links TRBV5-1 to TRBJ2-7, with D unclear. Germline assignment: CDR1 SGHRS and CDR2 YFSETQ. The CDR3 is 14 residues long. Trimming took 4 bases from V and 0 from J, leaving 11 bases between them. The CDR3 loop is CASSRDPYSYEQYF. The CDR3 DNA sequence: TGCGCCAGCAGCCGAGATCCTTACTCCTACGAGCAGTACTTC.

This clonotype was detected many times. The genes are TRBV3-1 and TRBJ1-6; TRBD1 matches 7 bases. This CDR3 has 13 residues. Germline values: CDR1 LGHDT, CDR2 YNNKEL (reference sequence). Trimming cost V 8 bases and J 7 bases; bases outside gene matches: 5. The CDR3 nucleotides are TGTGCCAGCCTTGGGGGACAGAATTCACCCCTCCACTTT. Translating gives CASLGGQNSPLHF. Complete variable domain (other parts from reference TRBV3-1 and TRBJ1-6): DTAVSQTPKYLVTQMGNDKSIKCEQNLGHDTMYWYKQDSKKFLKIMFSYNNKELIINETVPNRFSPKSPDKAHLNLHINSLELGDSAVYFCASLGGQNSPLHFGNGTRLTVT.

This clonotype was detected ten times or more. The junction and the germline gene differ at one end; a read error may be behind it. The chain employs TRBV28 and TRBJ1-1; 7 bases fit TRBD1. Germline lookup yields CDR1 MDHEN and CDR2 SYDVKM. The CDR3 length is 13 residues. The CDR3 here is CASSDRENTETFF. The CDR3 coding sequence is TGTGCCAGCAGTGACAGGGAAAACACTGAAACTTTCTTT.

This clonotype has more than one count but fewer than ten. This chain joins TRBV3-1 and TRBJ2-7; 7 nucleotides match TRBD2. Trimming at V came to 4 bases and at J to 3 bases, leaving 15 bases not matched to a gene. The CDR3 has 17 amino acids. The germline CDR1 and CDR2 sequences are LGHDT and YNNKEL (reference sequence). The CDR3 bases are TGTGCCAGCAGCCGCGGGATAGCGGGTTCTTTCGGCTACGAGCAGTACTTC. Translation: CASSRGIAGSFGYEQYF.

In regard to this clonotype: A much more abundant neighbour one base away suggests this may be a read error. It is likely a read error, because the conserved phenylalanine at the end of the CDR3 is missing. The chain employs TRBV18 and TRBJ1-1; no reliable D call. V gave up 3 bases and J gave up 2 bases, with 1 base separating them. The germline CDR1 and CDR2 sequences are KGHSH and LQKENI. CDR3 size: 11 residues. This CDR3 is CASSPNTEAFL. Written as DNA, the CDR3 is TGTGCCAGCTCACCCAACACTGAAGCTTTCCTT.

The chain couples TRBV9 to TRBJ2-6; TRBD1 agrees at 9 bases. Germline CDR1 SGDLS, CDR2 YYNGEE. The V gene end was trimmed by 6 bases and the J gene end by 0 bases; junction bases not matched to a gene: 7. This CDR3 region has 17 residues. The CDR3 bases are TGTGCCAGCAACCCTGACAGGGGGATCTCTGGGGCCAACGTCCTGACTTTC. Translation gives CASNPDRGISGANVLTF.